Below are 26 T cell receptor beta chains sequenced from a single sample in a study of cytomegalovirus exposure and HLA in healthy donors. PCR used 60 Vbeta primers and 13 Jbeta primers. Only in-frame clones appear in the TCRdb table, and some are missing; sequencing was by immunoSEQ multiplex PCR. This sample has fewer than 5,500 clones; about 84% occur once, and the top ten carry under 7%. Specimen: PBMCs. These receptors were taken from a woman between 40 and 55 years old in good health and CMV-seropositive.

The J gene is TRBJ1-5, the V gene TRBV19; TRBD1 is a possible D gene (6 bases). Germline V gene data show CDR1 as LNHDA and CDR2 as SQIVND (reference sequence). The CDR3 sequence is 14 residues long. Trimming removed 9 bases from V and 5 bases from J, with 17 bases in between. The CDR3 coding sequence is TGTGCCAGCATTGACCAGGGGATCCATCAGCCCCAGCATTTT. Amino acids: CASIDQGIHQPQHF.

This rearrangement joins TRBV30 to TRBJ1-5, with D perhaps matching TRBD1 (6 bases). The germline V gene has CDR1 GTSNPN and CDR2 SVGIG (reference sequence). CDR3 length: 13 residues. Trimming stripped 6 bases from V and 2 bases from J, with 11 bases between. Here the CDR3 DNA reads TGTGCCTGCCGGACAGCACGCAATCAGCCCCAGCATTTT. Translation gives CACRTARNQPQHF.

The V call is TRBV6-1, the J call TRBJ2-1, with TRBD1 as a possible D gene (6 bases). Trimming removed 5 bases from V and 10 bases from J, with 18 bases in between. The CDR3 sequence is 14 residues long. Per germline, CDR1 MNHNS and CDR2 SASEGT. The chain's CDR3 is CASSFYRVSDEQFF. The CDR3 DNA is TGTGCCAGCAGTTTCTACAGGGTTTCCGACGAGCAGTTCTTC.

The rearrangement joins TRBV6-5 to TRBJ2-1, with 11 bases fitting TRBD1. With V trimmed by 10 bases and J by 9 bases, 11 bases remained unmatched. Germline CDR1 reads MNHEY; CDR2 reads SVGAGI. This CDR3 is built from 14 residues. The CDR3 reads CATLDRGLSSEQFF. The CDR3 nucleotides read TGTGCCACGCTGGACAGGGGGCTCTCGAGTGAGCAGTTCTTC.

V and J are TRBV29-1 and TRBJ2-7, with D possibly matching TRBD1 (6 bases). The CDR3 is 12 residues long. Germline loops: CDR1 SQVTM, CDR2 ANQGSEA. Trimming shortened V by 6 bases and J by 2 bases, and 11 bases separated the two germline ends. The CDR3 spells CSVGDTPYEQYF. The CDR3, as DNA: TGCAGCGTCGGGGACACTCCCTACGAGCAGTACTTC.

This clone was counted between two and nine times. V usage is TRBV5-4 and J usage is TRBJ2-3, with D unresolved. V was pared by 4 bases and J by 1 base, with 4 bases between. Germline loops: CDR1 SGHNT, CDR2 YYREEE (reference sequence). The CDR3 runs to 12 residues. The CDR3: CASSPGTDTQYF. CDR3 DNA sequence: TGTGCCAGCAGCCCCGGCACAGATACGCAGTATTTT.

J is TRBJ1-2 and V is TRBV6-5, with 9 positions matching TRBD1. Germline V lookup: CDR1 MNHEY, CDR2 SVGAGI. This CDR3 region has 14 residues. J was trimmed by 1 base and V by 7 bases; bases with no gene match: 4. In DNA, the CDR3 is TGTGCCAGCACCCCGACAGGGGGTAACTATGGCTACACCTTC. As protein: CASTPTGGNYGYTF.

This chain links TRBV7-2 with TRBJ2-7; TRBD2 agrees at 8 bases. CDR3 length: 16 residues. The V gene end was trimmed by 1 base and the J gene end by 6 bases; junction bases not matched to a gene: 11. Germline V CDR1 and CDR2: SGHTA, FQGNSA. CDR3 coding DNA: TGTGCCAGCAGCTTAGTCCCAGCGGGAGCCGGACGCGAGCAGTACTTC. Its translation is CASSLVPAGAGREQYF.

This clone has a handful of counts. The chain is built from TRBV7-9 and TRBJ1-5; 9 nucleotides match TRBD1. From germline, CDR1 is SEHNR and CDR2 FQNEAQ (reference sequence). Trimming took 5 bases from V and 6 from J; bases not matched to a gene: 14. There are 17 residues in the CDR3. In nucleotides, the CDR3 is TGTGCCAGCAGCCACGACGAGGGACAGGGATATTTTCAGCCCCAGCATTTT. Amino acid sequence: CASSHDEGQGYFQPQHF.

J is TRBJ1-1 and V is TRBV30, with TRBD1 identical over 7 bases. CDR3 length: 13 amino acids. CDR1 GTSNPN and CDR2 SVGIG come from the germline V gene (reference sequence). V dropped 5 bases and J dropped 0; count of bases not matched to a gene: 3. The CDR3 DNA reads TGTGCCTGGGTGGGACAGATGAACACTGAAGCTTTCTTT. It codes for CAWVGQMNTEAFF.

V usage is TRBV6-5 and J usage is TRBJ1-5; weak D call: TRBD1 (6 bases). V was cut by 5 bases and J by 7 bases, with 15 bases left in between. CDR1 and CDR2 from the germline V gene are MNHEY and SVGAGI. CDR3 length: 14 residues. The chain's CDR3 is CASSPDSHGQPQHF. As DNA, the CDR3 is TGTGCCAGCAGTCCGGACAGTCACGGGCAGCCCCAGCATTTT.

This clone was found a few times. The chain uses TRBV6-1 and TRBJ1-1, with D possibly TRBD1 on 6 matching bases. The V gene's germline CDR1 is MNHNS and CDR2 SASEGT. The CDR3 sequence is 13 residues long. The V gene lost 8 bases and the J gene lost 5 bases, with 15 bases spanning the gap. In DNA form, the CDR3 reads TGTGCCAGCGGAGCGGACAGTTGGACTGAAGCTTTCTTT. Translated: CASGADSWTEAFF.

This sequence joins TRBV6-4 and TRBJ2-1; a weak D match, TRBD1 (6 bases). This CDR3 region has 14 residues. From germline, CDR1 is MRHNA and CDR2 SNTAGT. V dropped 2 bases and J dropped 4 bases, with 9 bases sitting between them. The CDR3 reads CASSDEGDYNEQFF. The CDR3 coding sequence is TGTGCCAGCAGTGACGAGGGGGATTACAATGAGCAGTTCTTC.

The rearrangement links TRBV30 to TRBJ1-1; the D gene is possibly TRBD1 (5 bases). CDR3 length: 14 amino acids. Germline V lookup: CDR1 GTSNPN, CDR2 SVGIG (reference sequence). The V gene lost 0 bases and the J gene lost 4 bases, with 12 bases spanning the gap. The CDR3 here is CAWSVRRVGTEAFF. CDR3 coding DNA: TGTGCCTGGAGTGTTCGCAGGGTCGGCACTGAAGCTTTCTTT.

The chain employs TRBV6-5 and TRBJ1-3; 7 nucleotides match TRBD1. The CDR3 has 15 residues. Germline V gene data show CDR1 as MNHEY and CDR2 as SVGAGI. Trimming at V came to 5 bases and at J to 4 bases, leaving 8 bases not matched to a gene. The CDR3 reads CASSVQGFGGNTIYF. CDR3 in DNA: TGTGCCAGCAGTGTACAGGGGTTCGGCGGAAACACCATATATTTT.

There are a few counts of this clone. CDR3 residues: CVLFPVGTGELFF. Here the CDR3 DNA reads TGTGTGTTATTTCCGGTTGGCACCGGGGAGCTGTTTTTT. The V call is TRBV6-4, the J call TRBJ2-2, with D uncertain. This CDR3 has 13 amino acids. Germline lookup yields CDR1 MRHNA and CDR2 SNTAGT.

This CDR3 reads CASLTGCNQPQHF. Here the CDR3 DNA reads TGTGCCAGCCTGACAGGATGCAATCAGCCCCAGCATTTT. The J gene is TRBJ1-5, the V gene TRBV6-4, with D possibly being TRBD1 (6 bases). Germline-derived CDR1 and CDR2 are MRHNA and SNTAGT. The CDR3 spans 13 residues. Trimming took off 8 bases at V and 2 bases at J, with 10 bases between the two ends.

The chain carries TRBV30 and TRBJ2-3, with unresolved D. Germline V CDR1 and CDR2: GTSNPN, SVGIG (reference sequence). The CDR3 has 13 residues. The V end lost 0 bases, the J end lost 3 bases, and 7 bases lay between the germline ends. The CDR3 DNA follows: TGTGCCTGGAGTGTAAGCTTGACAGATACGCAGTATTTT. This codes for CAWSVSLTDTQYF.

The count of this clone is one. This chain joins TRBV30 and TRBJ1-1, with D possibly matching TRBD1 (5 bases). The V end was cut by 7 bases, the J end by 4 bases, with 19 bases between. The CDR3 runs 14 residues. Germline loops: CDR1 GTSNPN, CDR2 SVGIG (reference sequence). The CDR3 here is CASIRSGAPTEAFF. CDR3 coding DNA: TGTGCCTCGATACGATCTGGGGCCCCCACTGAAGCTTTCTTT.

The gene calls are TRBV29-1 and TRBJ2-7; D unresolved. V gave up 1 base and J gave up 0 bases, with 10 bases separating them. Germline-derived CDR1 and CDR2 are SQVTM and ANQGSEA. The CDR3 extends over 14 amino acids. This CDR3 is CSVEVEQNSYEQYF. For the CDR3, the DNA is TGCAGCGTTGAAGTCGAACAGAACTCCTACGAGCAGTACTTC.

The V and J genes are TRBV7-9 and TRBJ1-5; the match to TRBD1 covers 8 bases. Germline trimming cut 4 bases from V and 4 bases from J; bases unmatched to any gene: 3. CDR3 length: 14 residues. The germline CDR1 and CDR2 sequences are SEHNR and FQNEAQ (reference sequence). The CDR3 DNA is TGTGCCAGCAGCTCCGGGACAGGAAATCAGCCCCAGCATTTT. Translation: CASSSGTGNQPQHF. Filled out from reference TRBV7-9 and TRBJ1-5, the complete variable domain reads DTGVSQNPRHKITKRGQNVTFRCDPISEHNRLYWYRQTLGQGPEFLTYFQNEAQLEKSRLLSDRFSAERPKGSFSTLEIQRTEQGDSAMYLCASSSGTGNQPQHFGDGTRLSIL.

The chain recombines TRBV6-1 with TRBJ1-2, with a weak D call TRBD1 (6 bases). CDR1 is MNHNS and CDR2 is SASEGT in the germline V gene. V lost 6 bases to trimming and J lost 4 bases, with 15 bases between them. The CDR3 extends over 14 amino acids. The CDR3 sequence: CASSGGQRFYGYTF. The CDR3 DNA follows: TGTGCCAGCAGCGGGGGGCAAAGGTTCTATGGCTACACCTTC.

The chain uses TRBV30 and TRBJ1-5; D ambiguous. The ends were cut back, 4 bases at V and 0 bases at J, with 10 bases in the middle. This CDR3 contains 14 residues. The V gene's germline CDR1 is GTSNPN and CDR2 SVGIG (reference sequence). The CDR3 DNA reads TGTGCCTGGACATCCGGTAATAGCAATCAGCCCCAGCATTTT. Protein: CAWTSGNSNQPQHF.

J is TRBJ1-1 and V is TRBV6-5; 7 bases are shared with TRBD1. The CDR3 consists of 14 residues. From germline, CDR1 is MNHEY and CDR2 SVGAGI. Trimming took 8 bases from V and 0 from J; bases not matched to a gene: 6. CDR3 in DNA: TGTGCCAGCGGGGACAGTTTGATGAACACTGAAGCTTTCTTT. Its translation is CASGDSLMNTEAFF.

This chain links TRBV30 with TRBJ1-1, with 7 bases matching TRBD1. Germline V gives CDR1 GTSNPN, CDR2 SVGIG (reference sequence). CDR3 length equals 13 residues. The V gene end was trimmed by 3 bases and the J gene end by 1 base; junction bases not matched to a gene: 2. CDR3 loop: CAWSRQGNTEAFF. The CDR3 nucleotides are TGTGCCTGGAGCCGACAGGGGAACACTGAAGCTTTCTTT.

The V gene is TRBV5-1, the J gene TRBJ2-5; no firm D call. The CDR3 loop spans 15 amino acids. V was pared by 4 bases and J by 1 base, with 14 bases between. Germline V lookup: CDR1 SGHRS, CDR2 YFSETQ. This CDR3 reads CASSQLGTAQETQYF. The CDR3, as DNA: TGCGCCAGCAGCCAGCTGGGCACAGCCCAAGAGACCCAGTACTTC.